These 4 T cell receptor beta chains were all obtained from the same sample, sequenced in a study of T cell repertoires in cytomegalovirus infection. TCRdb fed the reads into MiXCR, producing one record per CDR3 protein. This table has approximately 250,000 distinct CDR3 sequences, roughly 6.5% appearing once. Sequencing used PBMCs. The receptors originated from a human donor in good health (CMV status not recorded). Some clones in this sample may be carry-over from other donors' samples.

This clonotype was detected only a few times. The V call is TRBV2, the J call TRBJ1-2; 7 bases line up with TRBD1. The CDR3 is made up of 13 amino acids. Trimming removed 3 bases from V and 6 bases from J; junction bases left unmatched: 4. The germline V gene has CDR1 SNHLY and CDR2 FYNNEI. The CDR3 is CASSESGQDGYTF. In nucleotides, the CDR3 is TGTGCCAGCAGTGAGTCCGGACAGGATGGCTACACCTTC.

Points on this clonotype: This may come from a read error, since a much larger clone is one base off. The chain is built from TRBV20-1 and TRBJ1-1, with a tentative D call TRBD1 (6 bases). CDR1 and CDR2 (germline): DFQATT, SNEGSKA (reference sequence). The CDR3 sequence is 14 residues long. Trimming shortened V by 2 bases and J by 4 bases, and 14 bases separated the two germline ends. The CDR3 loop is CSARNPGVSTEAFF. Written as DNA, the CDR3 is TGCAGTGCTAGAAATCCAGGGGTGAGCACTGAAGCTTTCTTT.

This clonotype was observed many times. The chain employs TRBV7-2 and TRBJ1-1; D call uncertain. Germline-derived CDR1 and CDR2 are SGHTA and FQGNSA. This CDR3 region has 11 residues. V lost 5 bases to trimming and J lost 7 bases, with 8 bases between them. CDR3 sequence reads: CASSRQFEAFF. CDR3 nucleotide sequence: TGTGCCAGCAGCCGGCAGTTTGAAGCTTTCTTT.

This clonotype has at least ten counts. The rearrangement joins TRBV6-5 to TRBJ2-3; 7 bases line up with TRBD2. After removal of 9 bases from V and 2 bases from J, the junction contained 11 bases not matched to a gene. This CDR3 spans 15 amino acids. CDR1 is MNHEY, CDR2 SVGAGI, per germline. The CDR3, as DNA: TGTGCCAGTTCGGGGCTAGCGGATTACACAGATACGCAGTATTTT. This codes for CASSGLADYTDTQYF.